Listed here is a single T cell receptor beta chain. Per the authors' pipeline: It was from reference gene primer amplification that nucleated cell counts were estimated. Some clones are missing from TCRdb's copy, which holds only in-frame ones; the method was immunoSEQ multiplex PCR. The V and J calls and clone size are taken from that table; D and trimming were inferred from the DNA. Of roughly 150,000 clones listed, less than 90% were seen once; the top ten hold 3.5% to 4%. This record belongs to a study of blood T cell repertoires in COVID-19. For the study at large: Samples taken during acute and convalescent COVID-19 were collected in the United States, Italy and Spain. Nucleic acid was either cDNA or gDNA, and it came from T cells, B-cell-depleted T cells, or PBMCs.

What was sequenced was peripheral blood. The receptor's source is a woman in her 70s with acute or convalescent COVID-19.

The CDR3 coding sequence is TGTGCCAGCCGCTGGGCTAGCGGGGGCTCGTATAATACGCAGTATTTT. It codes for CASRWASGGSYNTQYF. This chain connects TRBV27 to TRBJ2-3; TRBD2 agrees at 10 bases. This CDR3 is 16 amino acids long. The V gene end was trimmed by 8 bases and the J gene end by 7 bases; junction bases not matched to a gene: 15. Germline CDR1 reads MNHEY; CDR2 reads SMNVEV (reference sequence).